This T cell receptor beta chain was identified during a study of CD8+ T cells in alopecia areata. General study results and limits: Resident alphabeta T cells of normal skin are also sequenced in scalp samples. For lesional scalp, especially alopecia totalis/universalis, clonality was higher than in normal scalp.

The CDR3 contains 14 residues. Germline values: CDR1 SGHDT, CDR2 YYEEEE. Trimming took 4 bases from V and 0 from J; bases not matched to a gene: 4. About this clone itself: Its cognate antigen is unknown.

Following extraction, RNA underwent reverse transcription to cDNA, which served as the sequencing template. Generated by immunoSEQ multiplex PCR, the TCRdb table keeps only in-frame clones and is missing some. This sample yields approximately 150,000 clones, of which about 61% are seen a single time; around 16% belongs to the top ten. This sample's treatment: oral pan-JAK inhibitor, 5-10 mg twice daily. The sequence was collected from a human donor with alopecia areata. V is TRBV5-6 and J is TRBJ2-7; 7 nucleotides align to TRBD2. The source material was CD4+ T cells sorted from blood, sampled at approximately week 60, from a patient treated with tofacitinib. CDR3 sequence: CASSPGTTSYEQYF. CDR3 nucleotides: TGTGCCAGCAGCCCCGGGACTACCTCCTACGAGCAGTACTTC.